Presented here are 27 T cell receptor beta chains from one specimen sequenced in a study of shared T cell receptors in the human thymus. TCRdb's table, derived via immunoSEQ multiplex PCR, lists solely in-frame clones and lacks some. The data contain some 640,000 clones, approximately 89% of them singletons. This sample was shared with a second study, whose subject was human thymus T cells.

Source material: thymocytes. All receptors derive from a boy under two years old with a congenital heart defect.

The chain's CDR3 is CASRGPGQSTDTQYF. In DNA, the CDR3 is TGTGCCAGCAGAGGTCCGGGACAGAGCACAGATACGCAGTATTTT. V usage is TRBV27 and J usage is TRBJ2-3, with 7 positions matching TRBD1. The CDR3 runs to 15 residues. Germline CDR1 is MNHEY and CDR2 is SMNVEV (reference sequence). Losses at the gene ends were 6 bases for V and 0 bases for J; bases not matched to a gene: 6.

The CDR3 DNA reads TGTGCCTGGAGTGTAATGGGACAGGGCCCTAGAGTGGGGCCCTACGAGCAGTACTTC. It encodes CAWSVMGQGPRVGPYEQYF. The rearrangement links TRBV30 to TRBJ2-7, with 9 bases identical to TRBD1. V gave up 0 bases and J gave up 2 bases; unmatched junction bases: 17. The CDR3 spans 19 residues. Germline V gives CDR1 GTSNPN, CDR2 SVGIG (reference sequence).

This clone was found once. V and J are TRBV28 and TRBJ1-1; D may be TRBD1 (5 bases). The CDR3 has 17 amino acids. The germline V gene encodes CDR1 MDHEN and CDR2 SYDVKM. V was cut by 5 bases and J by 1 base, with 20 bases left in between. The CDR3 sequence is CASSPGGHTGGNTEAFF. In nucleotides, the CDR3 is TGTGCCAGCAGTCCCGGTGGACATACCGGGGGGAACACTGAAGCTTTCTTT.

J is TRBJ1-2 and V is TRBV29-1; a possible D gene is TRBD1 (6 bases). CDR1 is SQVTM, CDR2 ANQGSEA, per germline. This CDR3 spans 13 amino acids. The V gene lost 4 bases and the J gene lost 7 bases, with 16 bases spanning the gap. The CDR3: CSVGPGSRGGYTF. CDR3 DNA sequence: TGCAGCGTTGGCCCCGGGTCCAGGGGTGGCTACACCTTC.

The chain employs TRBV5-5 and TRBJ2-7; 7 bases agree with TRBD1. Germline-derived CDR1 and CDR2 are SGHKS and YYEKEE (reference sequence). The V gene end was trimmed by 2 bases and the J gene end by 4 bases; junction bases not matched to a gene: 9. This CDR3 spans 15 amino acids. The CDR3 DNA reads TGTGCCAGCAGCTTTGTGGGGCCAGGGGGTTACGAGCAGTACTTC. Its translation: CASSFVGPGGYEQYF.

The J gene is TRBJ1-3, the V gene TRBV4-2, with unresolved D. The CDR3 is 19 amino acids. Between the trimmed V and J ends, which lost 0 bases and 0 bases, there was a span of 18 bases. Germline values: CDR1 LGHNA, CDR2 YNFKEQ. In DNA form, the CDR3 reads TGTGCCAGCAGCCAAGATCTAAGTTATTCACAGCTCTCTGGAAACACCATATATTTT. Translating gives CASSQDLSYSQLSGNTIYF.

V gene TRBV5-5 combines with J gene TRBJ2-2, with 10 nucleotides matching TRBD2. This CDR3 has 15 amino acids. The V gene's germline CDR1 is SGHKS and CDR2 YYEKEE (reference sequence). With V trimmed by 4 bases and J by 7 bases, 7 bases remained unmatched. DNA of the CDR3: TGTGCCAGCAGCCAGCGGGGGGGCGGTAACGGGGAGCTGTTTTTT. Its protein product is CASSQRGGGNGELFF.

V and J are TRBV10-2 and TRBJ2-7; a possible D gene is TRBD1 (5 bases). The CDR3 consists of 14 residues. The V gene lost 4 bases and the J gene lost 4 bases, with 14 bases spanning the gap. CDR1 is WSHSY, CDR2 SAAADI, per germline. Here the CDR3 reads CASSGLGHLYEQYF. CDR3 bases: TGCGCCAGCAGTGGGCTCGGACACCTGTACGAGCAGTACTTC.

In this sample, this clone turned up once. The chain links TRBV5-6 to TRBJ2-5, with a possible D match to TRBD1 (6 bases). CDR1 and CDR2 from the germline V gene are SGHDT and YYEEEE. Trimming pared 0 bases from V and 2 bases from J, leaving 8 bases between. The CDR3 spans 14 residues. CDR3 sequence (DNA): TGTGCCAGCAGCTTGGGAGGGGGTCAAGAGACCCAGTACTTC. It translates to CASSLGGGQETQYF.

The rearrangement joins TRBV5-1 to TRBJ1-1, with D possibly matching TRBD1 (6 bases). V was pared by 1 base and J by 6 bases, with 16 bases between. This CDR3 contains 15 residues. The germline V gene encodes CDR1 SGHRS and CDR2 YFSETQ. CDR3: CASSLYRAPRAEAFF. The CDR3 DNA is TGCGCCAGCAGCTTGTACAGGGCCCCGAGGGCTGAAGCTTTCTTT.

The gene calls are TRBV30 and TRBJ1-2; maybe TRBD1 (5 bases). In germline, CDR1 is GTSNPN, CDR2 SVGIG (reference sequence). Trimming removed 3 bases from V and 4 bases from J, with 12 bases in between. CDR3 length equals 13 residues. The CDR3 loop reads CAWRGPYFYGYTF. CDR3 nucleotides: TGTGCCTGGAGGGGGCCCTATTTCTATGGCTACACCTTC. Full variable domain (missing parts from reference TRBV30 and TRBJ1-2): SQTIHQWPATLVQPVGSPLSLECTVEGTSNPNLYWYRQAAGRGLQLLFYSVGIGQISSEVPQNLSASRPQDRQFILSSKKLLLSDSGFYLCAWRGPYFYGYTFGSGTRLTVV.

The chain uses TRBV28 and TRBJ2-1; 7 bases are a match to TRBD1. The CDR3 consists of 15 residues. CDR1 and CDR2 from the germline V gene are MDHEN and SYDVKM. J gave up 6 bases and V 3 bases, and 8 bases lay outside the gene matches. CDR3: CASSLRGPPPNEQFF. In DNA form, the CDR3 reads TGTGCCAGCAGTTTGAGGGGGCCCCCCCCCAATGAGCAGTTCTTC. The whole variable domain, remainder taken from reference TRBV28 and TRBJ2-1, is DVKVTQSSRYLVKRTGEKVFLECVQDMDHENMFWYRQDPGLGLRLIYFSYDVKMKEKGDIPEGYSVSREKKERFSLILESASTNQTSMYLCASSLRGPPPNEQFFGPGTRLTVL.

The chain couples TRBV7-3 to TRBJ1-1, with 7 bases lining up with TRBD1. CDR3 size: 19 residues. V lost 4 bases and J lost 0; bases outside the gene matches: 17. Per the germline V gene, CDR1 is SGHTA and CDR2 is FQGTGA. This CDR3 is CASSSDLPWDRIMNTEAFF. For the CDR3, the DNA is TGTGCCAGCAGCTCCGACCTGCCTTGGGACAGAATAATGAACACTGAAGCTTTCTTT.

V gene TRBV4-1 combines with J gene TRBJ2-5, with D hard to call. V lost 0 bases and J 4 bases, leaving 12 bases between the germline ends. The CDR3 runs 15 residues. Germline CDR1 is MGHRA and CDR2 is YSYEKL. CDR3 sequence: CASSQDMNSRETQYF. The CDR3 bases are TGCGCCAGCAGCCAAGATATGAATAGTAGAGAGACCCAGTACTTC.

V gene TRBV4-1 combines with J gene TRBJ2-1, with D maybe TRBD2 (6 bases). The V end was cut by 4 bases, the J end by 4 bases, with 23 bases between. Germline values: CDR1 MGHRA, CDR2 YSYEKL. The CDR3 totals 18 residues. The CDR3 loop reads CASSLGGLPPPLYNEQFF. CDR3 bases: TGCGCCAGCAGCCTGGGGGGACTTCCACCCCCCCTATACAATGAGCAGTTCTTC.

V is TRBV19 and J is TRBJ2-3, with 8 positions matching TRBD1. This CDR3 contains 15 residues. Germline V gives CDR1 LNHDA, CDR2 SQIVND (reference sequence). CDR3 residues: CATRVKGQERDTQYF. CDR3 DNA: TGTGCGACCAGGGTAAAGGGACAGGAAAGGGATACGCAGTATTTT.

On this clone itself: Within the sample, other DNA sequences also encode this same CDR3. The CDR3 sequence: CASSLGGYNSPLHF. CDR3 coding DNA: TGTGCCAGCAGTTTGGGGGGGTATAATTCACCCCTCCACTTT. This chain uses TRBV28 with TRBJ1-6; weak D call: TRBD1 (5 bases). CDR1 and CDR2 from the germline V gene are MDHEN and SYDVKM. This CDR3 contains 14 residues. Trimming removed 3 bases at V and 4 bases at J, with 7 bases between.

V gene TRBV6-1 combines with J gene TRBJ1-6, with no clear D. The CDR3 totals 15 residues. Trimming removed 1 base from V and 7 bases from J, with 11 bases in between. Germline CDR1 reads MNHNS; CDR2 reads SASEGT. CDR3: CASSEVSGLNSPLHF. DNA of the CDR3: TGTGCCAGCAGTGAAGTGTCGGGGTTAAATTCACCCCTCCACTTT.

V gene TRBV7-9 combines with J gene TRBJ1-2; a possible D gene is TRBD1 (5 bases). Germline-derived CDR1 and CDR2 are SEHNR and FQNEAQ (reference sequence). Trimming removed 10 bases at V and 5 bases at J, with 8 bases between. This CDR3 contains 10 residues. DNA for the CDR3: TGTGCCACCCAGGGATATGGCTACACCTTC. Translated, it gives CATQGYGYTF.

The chain joins TRBV6-1 to TRBJ2-5; possibly TRBD1 for D (5 bases). Per germline, CDR1 MNHNS and CDR2 SASEGT. V was cut by 3 bases and J by 2 bases, with 10 bases left in between. This CDR3 spans 14 amino acids. CDR3 nucleotide sequence: TGTGCCAGCAGTGATTCAGGGAAGCAAGAGACCCAGTACTTC. This codes for CASSDSGKQETQYF.

In DNA, the CDR3 is TGTGCCAGCAGCCTACGGACACCCGACCACATGAACACTGAAGCTTTCTTT. The encoded protein is CASSLRTPDHMNTEAFF. The chain is built from TRBV28 and TRBJ1-1; TRBD1 might be the D (5 bases). The V gene lost 6 bases and the J gene lost 0 bases, with 20 bases spanning the gap. Per the germline V gene, CDR1 is MDHEN and CDR2 is SYDVKM. The CDR3 has 17 residues.

The rearrangement uses TRBV10-3 and TRBJ2-7, with 8 bases matching TRBD1. The germline CDR1 and CDR2 sequences are ENHRY and SYGVKD. Trimming removed 4 bases from V and 4 bases from J; junction bases left unmatched: 3. The CDR3 covers 13 residues. In DNA, the CDR3 is TGTGCCATCAGTGGGCAGGGGGCGTACGAGCAGTACTTC. This sequence encodes CAISGQGAYEQYF.

The chain combines TRBV15 with TRBJ1-1, with 7 positions matching TRBD1. The CDR3 length is 15 residues. CDR1 is LNHNV and CDR2 is YYDKDF in the germline V gene (reference sequence). V lost 1 base, J lost 5 bases, and 7 bases stayed unmatched. For the CDR3, the DNA is TGTGCCACCAGCAGAGCTACAGGGGAGAGTACTGAAGCTTTCTTT. This codes for CATSRATGESTEAFF. Full variable domain (remainder filled in from reference TRBV15 and TRBJ1-1): DAMVIQNPRYQVTQFGKPVTLSCSQTLNHNVMYWYQQKSSQAPKLLFHYYDKDFNNEADTPDNFQSRRPNTSFCFLDIRSPGLGDTAMYLCATSRATGESTEAFFGQGTRLTVV.

V usage is TRBV27 and J usage is TRBJ1-4, with 9 positions matching TRBD1. Germline CDR1 and CDR2: MNHEY and SMNVEV (reference sequence). V shed 5 bases and J 8 bases; nucleotides not matched to a gene: 9. The CDR3 loop spans 15 amino acids. The CDR3 reads CASSRAQGAEEKLFF. The CDR3 coding sequence is TGTGCCAGCAGTCGCGCACAGGGGGCAGAGGAAAAACTGTTTTTT.

The chain links TRBV28 to TRBJ2-1; 14 bases are shared with TRBD2. The ends lost 7 bases at V and 10 bases at J; junction bases unmatched: 15. CDR1 is MDHEN, CDR2 SYDVKM, per germline. The CDR3 spans 17 residues. DNA of the CDR3: TGTGCCAGCAAATTCTCCCTGACTAGCGGGAGGGCCGGAGAGCAGTTCTTC. Translation: CASKFSLTSGRAGEQFF.

The chain employs TRBV27 and TRBJ2-7; TRBD2 aligns across 10 bases. Germline V gene sequence: CDR1 MNHEY, CDR2 SMNVEV (reference sequence). V was pared by 5 bases and J by 5 bases, with 3 bases of the junction left unmatched. This CDR3 spans 13 amino acids. The CDR3 nucleotides are TGTGCCAGCAGTCTACTAGCGGGAAACGAGCAGTACTTC. Amino acids: CASSLLAGNEQYF.

The chain recombines TRBV11-2 with TRBJ1-5, with D possibly TRBD1 on 5 matching bases. Looked up from germline, CDR1 is SGHAT and CDR2 is FQNNGV. Trimming shortened V by 2 bases and J by 4 bases, and 15 bases separated the two germline ends. CDR3 length: 16 amino acids. CDR3 residues: CASSLRPGSWNQPQHF. CDR3 nucleotides: TGTGCCAGCAGCTTACGTCCAGGGTCTTGGAATCAGCCCCAGCATTTT.